This T cell receptor beta chain was identified in a study of blood T cells in healthy people across ages. Sample-barcoded 5' priming and a J-beta primer mix drove a second PCR of about 7 to 11 cycles. From the 5' RACE reads, TCRdb called clonotypes with MiXCR, one entry per CDR3 protein. Of approximately 690,000 distinct CDR3 sequences in the sample, 58% were seen once. Germline V gives CDR1 MNHNS, CDR2 SASEGT. V trimming: 2 bases; J trimming: 9 bases; junction bases outside the gene matches: 17. The CDR3 totals 18 residues. This clonotype was sampled from a man in his sixties in good health. This sequence joins TRBV6-1 and TRBJ2-1; 9 bases map to TRBD2. Material: blood. The CDR3 region is CASSESPGVAGAYLEQFF. The CDR3 DNA follows: TGTGCCAGCAGTGAATCCCCGGGGGTAGCGGGGGCCTACCTTGAGCAGTTCTTC.